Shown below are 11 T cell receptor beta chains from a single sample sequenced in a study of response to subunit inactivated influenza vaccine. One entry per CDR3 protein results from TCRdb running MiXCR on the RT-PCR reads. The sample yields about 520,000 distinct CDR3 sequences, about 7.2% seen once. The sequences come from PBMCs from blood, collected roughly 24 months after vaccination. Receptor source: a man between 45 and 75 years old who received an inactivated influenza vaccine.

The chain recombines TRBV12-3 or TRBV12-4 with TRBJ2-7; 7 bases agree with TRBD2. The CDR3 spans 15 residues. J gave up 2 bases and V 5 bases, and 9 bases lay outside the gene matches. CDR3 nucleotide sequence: TGTGCCAGCAGTGACGGGACTATCCCCACCTACGAGCAGTACTTC. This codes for CASSDGTIPTYEQYF.

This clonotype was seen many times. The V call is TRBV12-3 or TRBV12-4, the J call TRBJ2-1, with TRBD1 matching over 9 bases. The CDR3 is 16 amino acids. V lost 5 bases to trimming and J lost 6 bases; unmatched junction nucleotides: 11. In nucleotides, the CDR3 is TGTGCCAGCAGTCCCGGGACAGGGATTCTAGGCAATGAGCAGTTCTTC. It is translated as CASSPGTGILGNEQFF.

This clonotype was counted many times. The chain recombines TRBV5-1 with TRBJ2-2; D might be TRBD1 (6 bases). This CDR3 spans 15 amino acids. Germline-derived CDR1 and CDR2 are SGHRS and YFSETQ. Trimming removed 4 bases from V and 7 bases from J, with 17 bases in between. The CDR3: CASSPLGASGGELFF. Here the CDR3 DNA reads TGCGCCAGCAGCCCCCTGGGGGCTTCTGGCGGGGAGCTGTTTTTT.

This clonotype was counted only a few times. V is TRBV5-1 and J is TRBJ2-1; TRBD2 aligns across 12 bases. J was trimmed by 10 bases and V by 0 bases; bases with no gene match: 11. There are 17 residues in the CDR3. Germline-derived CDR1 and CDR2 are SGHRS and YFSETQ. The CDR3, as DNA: TGCGCCAGCAGCTTGGCCTTGTCTAGCGGGGGGGCCGAAGAGCAGTTCTTC. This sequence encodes CASSLALSSGGAEEQFF. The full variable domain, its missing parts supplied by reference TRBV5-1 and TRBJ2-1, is KAGVTQTPRYLIKTRGQQVTLSCSPISGHRSVSWYQQTPGQGLQFLFEYFSETQRNKGNFPGRFSGRQFSNSRSEMNVSTLELGDSALYLCASSLALSSGGAEEQFFGPGTRLTVL.

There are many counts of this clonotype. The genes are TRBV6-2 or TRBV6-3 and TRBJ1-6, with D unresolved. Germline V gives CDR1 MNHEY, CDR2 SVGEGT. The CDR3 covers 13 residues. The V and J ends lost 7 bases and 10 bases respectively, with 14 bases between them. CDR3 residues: CASILGPFSPLHF. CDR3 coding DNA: TGTGCCAGCATCCTCGGGCCCTTCTCACCCCTCCACTTT.

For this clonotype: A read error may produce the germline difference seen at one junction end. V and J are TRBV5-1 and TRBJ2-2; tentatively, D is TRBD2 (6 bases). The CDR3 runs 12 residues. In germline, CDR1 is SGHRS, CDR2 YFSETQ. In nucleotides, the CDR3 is TGCGCCAGCAGCTCCGTCGGCGGGGAGCCGTTTTTT. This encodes CASSSVGGEPFF.

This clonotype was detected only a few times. The CDR3 DNA reads as TGCGCCAGCAGCGCCCGCGGGGGGGCCTCCTACGAGCAGTACTTC. Translated: CASSARGGASYEQYF. The chain has TRBV4-1 and TRBJ2-7; 9 nucleotides match TRBD2. The germline V gene encodes CDR1 MGHRA and CDR2 YSYEKL. The ends lost 5 bases at V and 0 bases at J; junction bases unmatched: 5. This CDR3 is 15 amino acids long.

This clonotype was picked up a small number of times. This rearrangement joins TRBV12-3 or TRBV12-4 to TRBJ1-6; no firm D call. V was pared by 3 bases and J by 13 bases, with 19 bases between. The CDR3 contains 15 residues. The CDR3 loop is CASSLTHRAPMPLHF. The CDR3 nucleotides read TGTGCCAGCAGTTTGACGCACCGGGCTCCAATGCCCCTCCACTTT.

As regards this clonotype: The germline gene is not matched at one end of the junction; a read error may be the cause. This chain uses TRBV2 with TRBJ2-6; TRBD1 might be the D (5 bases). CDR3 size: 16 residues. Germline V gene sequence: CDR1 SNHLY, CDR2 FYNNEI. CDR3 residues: CASSEVQLSGANALTF. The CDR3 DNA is TGTGCCAGCAGTGAGGTCCAGCTCTCTGGGGCCAACGCCCTGACTTTC.

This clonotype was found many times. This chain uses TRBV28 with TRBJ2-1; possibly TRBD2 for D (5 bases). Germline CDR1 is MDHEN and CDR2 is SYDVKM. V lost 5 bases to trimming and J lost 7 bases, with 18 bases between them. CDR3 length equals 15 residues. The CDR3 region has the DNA TGTGCCAGCAGTGGGGTTTCCAAGGGCGGGAATGAGCAGTTCTTC. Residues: CASSGVSKGGNEQFF.

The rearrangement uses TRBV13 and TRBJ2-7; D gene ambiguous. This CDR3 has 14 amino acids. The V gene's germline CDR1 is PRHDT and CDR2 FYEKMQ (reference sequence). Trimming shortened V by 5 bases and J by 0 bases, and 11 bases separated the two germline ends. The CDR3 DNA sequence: TGTGCCAGCAGCCCCCAAATAAGCTCCTACGAGCAGTACTTC. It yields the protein CASSPQISSYEQYF.